What follows are 31 T cell receptor beta chains derived from one specimen sequenced in a study of identical twins. TCRdb reprocessed the 5' RACE reads via MiXCR and lists one record per CDR3 protein. This sample has hundreds of thousands of distinct CDR3 sequences, with 8% to 9% found just once. Separately, the same data were catalogued under a study of yellow fever vaccine responses in identical twins.

Specimen: memory (CD45RO+) T cells sorted from blood. The receptors shown here come from a woman under 30 in good health.

This clonotype was picked up many times. V usage is TRBV3-1 and J usage is TRBJ2-3, with D hard to call. Germline CDR1 is LGHDT and CDR2 is YNNKEL (reference sequence). V dropped 3 bases and J dropped 4 bases, with 5 bases sitting between them. CDR3 length: 12 residues. The CDR3 DNA follows: TGTGCCAGCAGCCATGCCCCAGATACGCAGTATTTT. It translates to CASSHAPDTQYF.

The chain is built from TRBV2 and TRBJ1-5; D remains unclear. The germline V gene encodes CDR1 SNHLY and CDR2 FYNNEI. CDR3 length: 12 amino acids. V was pared by 6 bases and J by 5 bases, with 8 bases between. CDR3 DNA sequence: TGTGCCAGCAGGATATGGGATCAGCCCCAGCATTTT. Amino acids: CASRIWDQPQHF.

This clonotype was seen at least ten times. The rearrangement links TRBV10-3 to TRBJ2-1; 10 bases agree with TRBD2. With V trimmed by 3 bases and J by 4 bases, 9 bases remained unmatched. There are 17 residues in the CDR3. Germline values: CDR1 ENHRY, CDR2 SYGVKD. Here the CDR3 reads CAISEGASGSRYNEQFF. The CDR3 DNA reads as TGTGCCATCAGTGAAGGGGCTAGCGGGAGTAGGTACAATGAGCAGTTCTTC.

This clonotype was recorded at least ten times. The chain is built from TRBV5-1 and TRBJ2-3; TRBD1 or TRBD2 may be the D gene (5 bases each). Trimming left V 1 base short and J 0 bases short, with 15 bases between. The CDR3 has 17 amino acids. Germline V gives CDR1 SGHRS, CDR2 YFSETQ. CDR3 nucleotides: TGCGCCAGCAGCTTGACCGGGACGGTAAAAAGCACAGATACGCAGTATTTT. Translated: CASSLTGTVKSTDTQYF.

The CDR3 loop is CATSRQGRYEAFF. The CDR3 DNA reads as TGTGCCACCAGCAGACAGGGACGGTATGAAGCTTTCTTT. This sequence joins TRBV15 and TRBJ1-1, with D possibly matching TRBD1 (5 bases). The ends were cut back, 2 bases at V and 7 bases at J, with 11 bases in the middle. The CDR3 is 13 residues long. From germline, CDR1 is LNHNV and CDR2 YYDKDF (reference sequence).

This sequence joins TRBV1 and TRBJ2-7; the table's D call, TRBD1, has no DNA check behind it. TRBV1 is a pseudogene locus. The CDR3 runs 12 residues. The CDR3 protein is CTSKGGEREQYF. CDR3 coding DNA: TGCACCAGCAAGGGGGGGGAGCGGGAGCAGTACTTC.

In its sample, this clonotype was seen many times. CDR3 region: CASHFANTGELFF. CDR3 nucleotides: TGTGCCAGCCACTTCGCGAACACCGGGGAGCTGTTTTTT. V is TRBV6-1 and J is TRBJ2-2; D is ambiguous. This CDR3 spans 13 amino acids. Trimming left V 8 bases short and J 0 bases short, with 7 bases between. CDR1 is MNHNS, CDR2 SASEGT, per germline.

This clonotype occurred many times. The chain couples TRBV12-3 or TRBV12-4 to TRBJ2-6; perhaps TRBD1 as D (6 bases). The V end was cut by 7 bases, the J end by 4 bases, with 14 bases between. The CDR3 sequence is 15 residues long. In nucleotides, the CDR3 is TGTGCCAGCACAGACAGGAGTCAGGGGGCCAACGTCCTGACTTTC. This sequence encodes CASTDRSQGANVLTF.

This clonotype was recorded many times. The chain couples TRBV6-4 to TRBJ2-3, with TRBD2 matching over 11 bases. Germline trimming cut 3 bases from V and 4 bases from J; bases unmatched to any gene: 3. The CDR3 spans 15 residues. Germline CDR1 MRHNA, CDR2 SNTAGT. The CDR3 bases are TGTGCCAGCAGTGAATTAGCGGGAGGGTCAGATACGCAGTATTTT. The encoded protein is CASSELAGGSDTQYF.

This clonotype has a count of ten or more. The chain carries TRBV27 and TRBJ1-1; no definite D call. The CDR3 is made up of 14 amino acids. Per germline, CDR1 MNHEY and CDR2 SMNVEV (reference sequence). Trimming stripped 4 bases from V and 1 base from J, with 10 bases between. CDR3 in amino acids: CASSSRLENTEAFF. As DNA, the CDR3 is TGTGCCAGCAGTTCTCGGTTAGAGAACACTGAAGCTTTCTTT.

The sample holds many counts of this clonotype. The chain joins TRBV18 to TRBJ2-3; D not certain. With 2 bases removed from V and 2 bases from J, the gap between germline ends came to 8 bases. The CDR3 spans 14 residues. The germline gives CDR1 KGHSH, CDR2 LQKENI. CDR3 nucleotide sequence: TGTGCCAGCTCACCAATGGCAGCCACAGATACGCAGTATTTT. Protein sequence: CASSPMAATDTQYF.

This clonotype occurred many times. V usage is TRBV5-1 and J usage is TRBJ1-1; D unresolved. V lost 5 bases and J 6 bases, leaving 17 bases between the germline ends. The CDR3 is made up of 14 amino acids. Germline V gene data show CDR1 as SGHRS and CDR2 as YFSETQ. CDR3 coding DNA: TGCGCCAGCAGTCCCTTCGGCGGTCTCGCTGAAGCTTTCTTT. Translating it yields CASSPFGGLAEAFF.

This clonotype was counted ten times or more. This chain links TRBV5-1 with TRBJ2-1; D is undetermined. Trimming cost V 1 base and J 6 bases, with 14 bases left between them. CDR3 size: 15 residues. The germline gives CDR1 SGHRS, CDR2 YFSETQ. CDR3 nucleotide sequence: TGCGCCAGCAGCTTGACGGGCTGGGTTGGCAATGAGCAGTTCTTC. Translated: CASSLTGWVGNEQFF.

V gene TRBV20-1 combines with J gene TRBJ2-1; 7 nucleotides match TRBD2. The germline gives CDR1 DFQATT, CDR2 SNEGSKA (reference sequence). J lost 8 bases, V lost 0 bases, and 10 bases had no gene match. The CDR3 contains 15 residues. The CDR3 sequence: CSARDGGGAGYEQFF. CDR3 DNA: TGCAGTGCTAGAGATGGGGGGGGAGCGGGGTATGAGCAGTTCTTC.

This clonotype was counted ten times or more. The genes are TRBV20-1 and TRBJ1-1; TRBD1 might be the D (5 bases). Germline lookup yields CDR1 DFQATT and CDR2 SNEGSKA (reference sequence). Trimming left V 5 bases short and J 3 bases short, with 13 bases between. CDR3 length: 13 amino acids. CDR3 in amino acids: CSAREGGDTEAFF. In nucleotides, the CDR3 is TGCAGTGCTCGGGAGGGAGGGGACACTGAAGCTTTCTTT.

This clonotype was picked up a small number of times. V gene TRBV11-2 combines with J gene TRBJ1-1; D gene ambiguous. Trimming removed 3 bases from V and 4 bases from J, with 12 bases in between. CDR1 and CDR2 from the germline V gene are SGHAT and FQNNGV. The CDR3 loop spans 14 amino acids. The CDR3 loop is CASSFSTAVTEAFF. CDR3 nucleotide sequence: TGTGCCAGCAGCTTTAGCACCGCGGTCACTGAAGCTTTCTTT.

This clonotype has a count of ten or more. The chain has TRBV5-1 and TRBJ2-1; D gene uncertain. V lost 4 bases to trimming and J lost 7 bases, with 12 bases between them. The CDR3 extends over 13 amino acids. Germline loops: CDR1 SGHRS, CDR2 YFSETQ. CDR3 DNA sequence: TGCGCCAGCAGCATAAACGGGTGGAATGAGCAGTTCTTC. Residues: CASSINGWNEQFF.

This clonotype has at least ten counts. This sequence joins TRBV5-1 and TRBJ1-1; 7 bases map to TRBD1. The CDR3 has 14 amino acids. The V gene's germline CDR1 is SGHRS and CDR2 YFSETQ. Trimming at V came to 4 bases and at J to 7 bases, leaving 10 bases not matched to a gene. The CDR3 loop reads CASSGGQHSDEAFF. The DNA of the CDR3 is TGCGCCAGCAGCGGGGGACAGCATAGTGATGAAGCTTTCTTT.

This clonotype occurred many times. This chain uses TRBV7-2 with TRBJ1-5, with D possibly being TRBD1 (5 bases). The V gene lost 5 bases and the J gene lost 7 bases, with 15 bases spanning the gap. CDR1 is SGHTA and CDR2 is FQGNSA in the germline V gene. CDR3 length: 14 amino acids. Here the CDR3 DNA reads TGTGCCAGCAGCCCCCGGGGCTCGGGACAGCCCCAGCATTTT. Protein sequence: CASSPRGSGQPQHF.

In its sample, this clonotype was seen a few times. The rearrangement links TRBV7-6 to TRBJ2-5; the match to TRBD2 covers 11 bases. CDR1 and CDR2 (germline): SGHVS, FNYEAQ. The J segment lost 2 bases and the V segment lost 5 bases, leaving 7 bases of the junction unmatched. CDR3 length: 16 amino acids. CDR3 region: CASSRLAGTGQETQYF. CDR3 nucleotide sequence: TGTGCCAGCAGCCGACTAGCGGGGACGGGGCAAGAGACCCAGTACTTC.

This clonotype has ten or more counts. The V call is TRBV5-1, the J call TRBJ1-2; 12 bases are shared with TRBD1. The CDR3 length is 16 residues. Trimming removed 4 bases from V and 6 bases from J; junction bases left unmatched: 10. Germline V CDR1 and CDR2: SGHRS, YFSETQ. CDR3 residues: CASSLGTGGGGDGYTF. The CDR3 DNA sequence: TGCGCCAGCAGCCTTGGGACAGGGGGCGGCGGTGATGGCTACACCTTC.

The V and J genes are TRBV20-1 and TRBJ2-1; 13 bases align to TRBD2. The ends lost 6 bases at V and 3 bases at J; junction bases unmatched: 5. CDR1 is DFQATT, CDR2 SNEGSKA, per germline (reference sequence). The CDR3 runs to 15 residues. The CDR3 protein is CSAELAGGLYNEQFF. CDR3 DNA sequence: TGCAGTGCGGAACTAGCGGGGGGGCTCTACAATGAGCAGTTCTTC.

At least ten counts were recorded for this clonotype. The V call is TRBV7-7, the J call TRBJ2-1, with a tentative D call TRBD2 (5 bases). The CDR3 totals 15 residues. Per the germline V gene, CDR1 is SSHAT and CDR2 is FNYEAQ (reference sequence). V lost 1 base and J lost 5, with 12 bases in between. CDR3: CASSLGPGSNNEQFF. DNA for the CDR3: TGTGCCAGCAGCTTAGGTCCGGGGTCTAACAATGAGCAGTTCTTC.

This clonotype was observed a few times. J is TRBJ2-3 and V is TRBV4-2, with 7 bases matching TRBD1. CDR1 LGHNA and CDR2 YNFKEQ come from the germline V gene. The CDR3 totals 15 residues. The junction had 4 bases not matched to a gene; V was cut back by 2 bases and J by 2 bases. The CDR3 loop reads CASSQTGDNTDTQYF. The CDR3 DNA reads as TGTGCCAGCAGCCAAACAGGGGACAACACAGATACGCAGTATTTT.

There are a few counts of this clonotype. This rearrangement joins TRBV12-3 or TRBV12-4 to TRBJ2-5; D gene uncertain. This CDR3 is built from 13 residues. The V end was cut by 2 bases, the J end by 7 bases, with 11 bases between. The DNA of the CDR3 is TGTGCCAGCAGTTTACAACAGAGAGGGACCCAGTACTTC. It encodes CASSLQQRGTQYF.

This clonotype was detected many times. The chain is built from TRBV5-1 and TRBJ2-2; the match to TRBD2 covers 7 bases. V shed 6 bases, J shed 5 bases, and the junction held 19 bases outside the gene matches. CDR1 is SGHRS and CDR2 is YFSETQ in the germline V gene. The CDR3 has 18 amino acids. The DNA for the CDR3 is TGCGCCAGCATGGGCGCGGGACCAACCGGGGGGAGGACCGGGGAGCTGTTTTTT. This sequence encodes CASMGAGPTGGRTGELFF.

This clonotype was observed many times. The chain links TRBV10-3 to TRBJ2-2, with 7 bases lining up with TRBD2. V lost 10 bases, J lost 0 bases, and 5 bases stayed unmatched. Germline CDR1 reads ENHRY; CDR2 reads SYGVKD. The CDR3 has 14 amino acids. CDR3 nucleotide sequence: TGTGCCAGTAGGGAGGGCGCGAACACCGGGGAGCTGTTTTTT. This codes for CASREGANTGELFF.

The V call is TRBV28, the J call TRBJ1-5; no reliable D call. With 3 bases removed from V and 6 bases from J, the gap between germline ends came to 18 bases. This CDR3 comprises 16 residues. Germline values: CDR1 MDHEN, CDR2 SYDVKM. The CDR3 reads CASSLWRQVSRQPQHF. The CDR3 nucleotides are TGTGCCAGCAGTTTGTGGAGGCAGGTCTCTCGTCAGCCCCAGCATTTT.

This clonotype was counted a few times. This rearrangement joins TRBV29-1 to TRBJ2-7; 9 positions match TRBD1. V shed 6 bases, J shed 1 base, and the junction held 7 bases outside the gene matches. The CDR3 extends over 14 amino acids. The germline CDR1 and CDR2 sequences are SQVTM and ANQGSEA. CDR3 nucleotide sequence: TGCAGCGTATCAACAGGGGGCATTTCCTACGAGCAGTACTTC. Translating it yields CSVSTGGISYEQYF.

CDR3 nucleotide sequence: TGTGCCACCAGTGGTCAGGCCACCGGGGAGCTGTTTTTT. Its translation: CATSGQATGELFF. The chain links TRBV24-1 to TRBJ2-2; D not certain. Germline V gene data show CDR1 as KGHDR and CDR2 as SFDVKD. The CDR3 is made up of 13 amino acids. The V and J ends lost 5 bases and 4 bases respectively, with 7 bases between them.

This clonotype was seen a few times. The rearrangement uses TRBV28 and TRBJ2-5, with TRBD2 matching 9 bases. The CDR3 spans 15 residues. Trimming took 5 bases from V and 5 from J; bases not matched to a gene: 9. Per germline, CDR1 MDHEN and CDR2 SYDVKM. The CDR3 DNA reads as TGTGCCAGCAGTCGCCTGACTAGCGGAGGGGAGACCCAGTACTTC. Protein: CASSRLTSGGETQYF.